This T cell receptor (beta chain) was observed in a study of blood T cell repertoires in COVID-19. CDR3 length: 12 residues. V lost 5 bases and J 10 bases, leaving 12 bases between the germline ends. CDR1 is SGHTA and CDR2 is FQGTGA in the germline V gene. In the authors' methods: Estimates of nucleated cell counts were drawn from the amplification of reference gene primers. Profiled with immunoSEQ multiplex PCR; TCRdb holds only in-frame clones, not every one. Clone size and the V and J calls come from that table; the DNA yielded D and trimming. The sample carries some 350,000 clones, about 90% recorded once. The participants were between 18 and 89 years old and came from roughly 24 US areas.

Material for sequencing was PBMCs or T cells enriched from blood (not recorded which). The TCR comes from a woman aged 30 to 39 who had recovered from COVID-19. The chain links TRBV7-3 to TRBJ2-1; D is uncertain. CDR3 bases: TGTGCCAGCAGCAGCAGTTCCGGGGAGCAGTTCTTC. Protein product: CASSSSSGEQFF.